Listed below are T cell receptor beta chains from one sample, sequenced in a study of blood T cell repertoires in COVID-19. The protocol was immunoSEQ multiplex PCR, while the TCRdb copy is restricted to in-frame clones and leaves out a portion. Counted here are around 300,000 clones, 70% to 90% occurring once; the ten biggest clones make up approximately 11%. Specimen: peripheral blood. The origin of the receptors is a woman aged 70-85 years with acute or convalescent COVID-19. Each CDR3 is given with its conserved first and last residue. The order of the fields is clone size, V gene, D gene, J gene, CDR3 DNA, CDR3 protein. D genes are given only for firm matches. For some rows the clone size is stated as once, few or many, or as a class when expanded; others skip it.

once,TRBV2,NA,TRBJ2-7,TGTGCCAGCAGTGAGGCGGGCGAGCAGTACTTC,CASSEAGEQYF
NA,TRBV6-6,NA,TRBJ2-5,TGTGCCAGCAGGGACGGGACTTCAAACCAAGAGACCCAGTACTTC,CASRDGTSNQETQYF
NA,TRBV5-4,NA,TRBJ2-7,TGTGCCAGCAGCTTGGGACGGGACTACGAGCAGTACTTC,CASSLGRDYEQYF
many,TRBV9,NA,TRBJ2-2,TGTGCCAGCAGCGTAGGACTATTGAACACCGGGGAGCTGTTTTTT,CASSVGLLNTGELFF
NA,TRBV2,NA,TRBJ1-1,TGTGCCAGCAGTGAACGGCGGCTCCCGAACACTGAAGCTTTCTTT,CASSERRLPNTEAFF
few,TRBV5-4,NA,TRBJ2-2,TGTGCCAGCAGCTTGGATTCCGGGTATGCCGGGGAGCTGTTTTTT,CASSLDSGYAGELFF
NA,TRBV27,NA,TRBJ1-2,TGTGCCAGCAGTCGGACCGAGGGGGTTGGCTACACCTTC,CASSRTEGVGYTF
NA,TRBV24-1,NA,TRBJ1-1,TGTGCCACCAGTGAAAAGCACGGTAGTACTGAAGCTTTCTTT,CATSEKHGSTEAFF
NA,TRBV5-1,NA,TRBJ2-7,TGCGCCAGCAGCTTGGAGGGGGACTACGAGCAGTACTTC,CASSLEGDYEQYF
NA,TRBV25-1,TRBD1,TRBJ1-2,TGTGCCAGCAGTGTCACAGGGGGGAGCTATGGCTACACCTTC,CASSVTGGSYGYTF
few,TRBV15,NA,TRBJ1-2,TGTGCCACCAGCGGAATGACGGGAAACTATGGCTACACCTTC,CATSGMTGNYGYTF
NA,TRBV6-4,NA,TRBJ2-1,TGTGCCAGCAGAGCAGGTGGTAGCTCCTACAATGAGCAGTTCTTC,CASRAGGSSYNEQFF
few,TRBV19,NA,TRBJ1-3,TGTGCCAGTAGTATCGGAGGTATCCTCGGAAACACCATATATTTT,CASSIGGILGNTIYF
NA,TRBV6-5,TRBD1,TRBJ2-7,TGTGCCAGCAGCACGGACAGGGACGCCCACGAGCAGTACTTC,CASSTDRDAHEQYF
NA,TRBV19,NA,TRBJ1-1,TGTGCCAGTAAGGACACGAGGAACACTGAAGCTTTCTTT,CASKDTRNTEAFF
NA,TRBV2,TRBD2,TRBJ2-3,TGTGCCAGCACCCCTGTCGGGAGGGGCACAGATACGCAGTATTTT,CASTPVGRGTDTQYF
NA,TRBV6-5,TRBD1,TRBJ1-2,TGTGCCAGCTCCCAGGACAGGGGTTACTATGGCTACACCTTC,CASSQDRGYYGYTF
NA,TRBV6-5,NA,TRBJ1-2,TGTGCCACCTTTGAGATGGAGGGCTACACCTTC,CATFEMEGYTF
NA,TRBV4-1,NA,TRBJ1-5,TGCGCCAGCAGCCAAGTACAAAGCAATCAGCCCCAGCATTTT,CASSQVQSNQPQHF
NA,TRBV14,NA,TRBJ1-6,TGTGCCAGCAGCCAAGAACTGTATTCACCCCTCCACTTT,CASSQELYSPLHF
NA,TRBV5-1,NA,TRBJ1-1,TGCGCCAGCAGCCGGGAGGGGTATGAAGCTTTCTTT,CASSREGYEAFF
NA,TRBV21-1,NA,TRBJ2-7,TGTGCCGGGCCGCTTAGACACCCGATCGACTACGAGCAGTACTTC,CAGPLRHPIDYEQYF
NA,TRBV13,NA,TRBJ2-3,TGTGCCAGCAGCTTAGGGGACAGGAGGGGGGATACGCAGTATTTT,CASSLGDRRGDTQYF
NA,TRBV5-1,NA,TRBJ2-1,TGCGCCAGCAGCCCGGGACAATCGGGCTACAATGAGCAGTTCTTC,CASSPGQSGYNEQFF
NA,TRBV5-1,NA,TRBJ1-1,TGCGCCAGCAGCGCGAGGGGGTCCACTGAAGCTTTCTTT,CASSARGSTEAFF
NA,TRBV24-1,TRBD2,TRBJ2-1,TGTGCCACCAGTGACTCAATAGCGGGGTCCTACAATGAGCAGTTCTTC,CATSDSIAGSYNEQFF